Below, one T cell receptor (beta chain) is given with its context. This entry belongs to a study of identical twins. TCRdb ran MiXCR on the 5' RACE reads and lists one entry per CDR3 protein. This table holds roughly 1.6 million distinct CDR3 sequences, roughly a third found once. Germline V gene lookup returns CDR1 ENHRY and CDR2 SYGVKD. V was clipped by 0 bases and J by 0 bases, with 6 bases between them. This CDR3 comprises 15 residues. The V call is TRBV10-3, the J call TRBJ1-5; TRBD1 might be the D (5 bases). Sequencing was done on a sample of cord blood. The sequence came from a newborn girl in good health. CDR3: CAISESDSSNQPQHF. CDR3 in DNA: TGTGCCATCAGTGAGTCTGACAGTAGCAATCAGCCCCAGCATTTT.